One sample yielded the 19 T cell receptor beta chains listed below, sequenced in a study of blood T cell repertoires in COVID-19. TCRdb keeps only in-frame clones here, not all; method: immunoSEQ multiplex PCR. The sample yields 200,000 to 300,000 clones, over 75% seen once. The sample taken for sequencing was peripheral blood. These receptor sequences come from an elderly woman with acute or convalescent COVID-19.

This clone occurred a few times. The rearrangement joins TRBV4-1 to TRBJ2-3; D gene unclear. With 0 bases removed from V and 1 base from J, the gap between germline ends came to 11 bases. The CDR3 length is 16 residues. Germline V gene sequence: CDR1 MGHRA, CDR2 YSYEKL. The CDR3, as DNA: TGCGCCAGCAGCCAAGATCTTTCGTCTCGCACAGATACGCAGTATTTT. Its translation is CASSQDLSSRTDTQYF.

This chain joins TRBV7-6 and TRBJ2-1, with 7 bases aligning to TRBD2. The trim removed 2 bases at V and 5 bases at J, leaving 9 bases unmatched. From germline, CDR1 is SGHVS and CDR2 FNYEAQ. The CDR3 has 16 residues. The CDR3 DNA is TGTGCCAGCAGCTTAAGACAGACTAGCCTGAACAATGAGCAGTTCTTC. Its translation: CASSLRQTSLNNEQFF.

The CDR3 DNA reads TGTGCCAGCACACACCCCCTTGGGACAGGGGAAGAAAAACTGTTTTTT. As protein: CASTHPLGTGEEKLFF. The chain joins TRBV7-2 to TRBJ1-4, with TRBD1 identical over 10 bases. The germline V gene has CDR1 SGHTA and CDR2 FQGNSA. The CDR3 contains 16 residues. Losses at the gene ends were 7 bases for V and 8 bases for J; bases not matched to a gene: 13.

V usage is TRBV19 and J usage is TRBJ2-1; 12 bases agree with TRBD1. The V gene's germline CDR1 is LNHDA and CDR2 SQIVND (reference sequence). This CDR3 region has 15 residues. V shed 3 bases and J 8 bases; nucleotides not matched to a gene: 5. The CDR3 sequence is CASSMKGQGAYEQFF. CDR3 coding DNA: TGTGCCAGTAGTATGAAGGGACAGGGGGCCTATGAGCAGTTCTTC.

The chain carries TRBV7-2 and TRBJ2-7; 10 bases are shared with TRBD2. Losses at the gene ends were 3 bases for V and 5 bases for J; bases not matched to a gene: 7. This CDR3 is 15 amino acids long. Germline assignment: CDR1 SGHTA and CDR2 FQGNSA. CDR3 nucleotides: TGTGCCAGCAGCTTCGGCCTAGCGGGAGAGCACGAGCAGTACTTC. Amino acids: CASSFGLAGEHEQYF.

The genes are TRBV30 and TRBJ2-2, with 8 nucleotides matching TRBD2. V was clipped by 3 bases and J by 4 bases; unmatched bases: 7. Germline CDR1 and CDR2: GTSNPN and SVGIG (reference sequence). This CDR3 comprises 15 residues. The CDR3 coding sequence is TGTGCCTGGAGACGGAGCGGGAGAGGCACCGGGGAGCTGTTTTTT. Encoded protein: CAWRRSGRGTGELFF. Together with reference TRBV30 and TRBJ2-2, the CDR3 gives the full variable domain: SQTIHQWPATLVQPVGSPLSLECTVEGTSNPNLYWYRQAAGRGLQLLFYSVGIGQISSEVPQNLSASRPQDRQFILSSKKLLLSDSGFYLCAWRRSGRGTGELFFGEGSRLTVL.

V is TRBV12-3 or TRBV12-4 and J is TRBJ1-6; 8 positions match TRBD1. The CDR3 is 13 residues long. V lost 6 bases and J lost 13; bases outside the gene matches: 8. CDR3 loop: CASRRTGSSPLHF. In nucleotides, the CDR3 is TGTGCCAGCAGACGGACAGGGAGTTCCCCCCTCCACTTT.

At least ten counts were recorded for this clone. The chain links TRBV6-5 to TRBJ1-4, with D tentatively TRBD1 (6 bases). CDR1 is MNHEY and CDR2 is SVGAGI in the germline V gene. The CDR3 has 14 residues. V was shortened by 4 bases and J by 6 bases, with 12 bases between the two germline ends. CDR3 residues: CASSFTGWDEKLFF. The CDR3 bases are TGTGCCAGCAGTTTTACAGGGTGGGATGAAAAACTGTTTTTT.

The sample holds one count of this clone. The gene calls are TRBV29-1 and TRBJ2-7, with TRBD1 identical over 7 bases. CDR1 SQVTM and CDR2 ANQGSEA come from the germline V gene. The J segment lost 4 bases and the V segment lost 5 bases, leaving 8 bases of the junction unmatched. The CDR3 runs 13 residues. This CDR3 is CSVSSGTEYEQYF. CDR3 in DNA: TGCAGCGTTTCTTCCGGGACAGAATACGAGCAGTACTTC.

The V and J genes are TRBV7-3 and TRBJ2-1, with 8 bases aligning to TRBD2. CDR1 is SGHTA, CDR2 FQGTGA, per germline. The CDR3 is made up of 14 amino acids. The V segment lost 4 bases and the J segment 7 bases; nucleotides outside the gene matches: 6. The CDR3 here is CASSSSGSRNEQFF. The CDR3 bases are TGTGCCAGCAGCTCCAGCGGGAGCAGGAATGAGCAGTTCTTC.

For this clone: At one end the junction does not follow the germline gene, possibly because of a read error. V is TRBV29-1 and J is TRBJ1-2; a weak D match, TRBD1 (6 bases). The germline gives CDR1 SQVTM, CDR2 ANQGSEA. This CDR3 is 13 amino acids long. CDR3 bases: TGCAGCGTTCAAGACAGGTCGGGGTATGGCTACACCTTC. Translated, it gives CSVQDRSGYGYTF.

The chain links TRBV11-2 to TRBJ2-7, with TRBD2 matching 12 bases. In germline, CDR1 is SGHAT, CDR2 FQNNGV. The CDR3 has 15 residues. The J segment lost 2 bases and the V segment lost 4 bases, leaving 3 bases of the junction unmatched. The CDR3 region has the DNA TGTGCCAGCAGCTACCTAGCGGGGGGGCCCTACGAGCAGTACTTC. Translated: CASSYLAGGPYEQYF.

The genes are TRBV6-5 and TRBJ2-7, with D hard to call. This CDR3 has 11 amino acids. V was trimmed by 4 bases and J by 3 bases, leaving 4 bases between them. Germline V lookup: CDR1 MNHEY, CDR2 SVGAGI. The CDR3 reads CASSSLYEQYF. The CDR3, as DNA: TGTGCCAGCAGTTCCCTCTACGAGCAGTACTTC.

The chain employs TRBV9 and TRBJ1-3; no clear D gene. Looked up from germline, CDR1 is SGDLS and CDR2 is YYNGEE. The CDR3 is 14 residues long. Deletions cut 4 bases from V and 0 bases from J, with 8 bases between. CDR3 DNA sequence: TGTGCCAGCAGCTTTAGCGGCTCTGGAAACACCATATATTTT. Protein sequence: CASSFSGSGNTIYF.

This clone has just one count. The V and J genes are TRBV7-9 and TRBJ2-6; 10 bases align to TRBD1. Germline loops: CDR1 SEHNR, CDR2 FQNEAQ (reference sequence). Losses at the gene ends were 11 bases for V and 0 bases for J; bases not matched to a gene: 7. CDR3 length equals 16 residues. CDR3 region: CALGGQGNSGANVLTF. The CDR3 DNA reads as TGTGCCCTAGGGGGACAGGGGAACTCTGGGGCCAACGTCCTGACTTTC.

This chain links TRBV11-2 with TRBJ2-7; D call uncertain. Germline assignment: CDR1 SGHAT and CDR2 FQNNGV. This CDR3 comprises 11 residues. The ends were cut back, 5 bases at V and 3 bases at J, with 5 bases in the middle. The CDR3 DNA reads as TGTGCCAGCAGCGTAATCTACGAGCAGTACTTC. As protein: CASSVIYEQYF.

The chain has TRBV2 and TRBJ2-4, with TRBD1 matching over 8 bases. Germline CDR1 is SNHLY and CDR2 is FYNNEI. Trimming cost V 6 bases and J 16 bases; bases outside gene matches: 11. The CDR3 is 12 amino acids. Written as DNA, the CDR3 is TGTGCCAGCAGGGTCGGACAGGGCCCATCATACTTC. Its protein is CASRVGQGPSYF.

The gene calls are TRBV27 and TRBJ2-1; D is undetermined. CDR1 and CDR2 (germline): MNHEY, SMNVEV (reference sequence). V was shortened by 6 bases and J by 2 bases, with 17 bases between the two germline ends. This CDR3 is 16 amino acids long. The CDR3: CASREIRRSPYNEQFF. The CDR3 DNA reads TGTGCCAGCAGGGAGATTCGACGGTCCCCCTACAATGAGCAGTTCTTC.

J is TRBJ2-7 and V is TRBV5-1; no reliable D call. The germline gives CDR1 SGHRS, CDR2 YFSETQ. The CDR3 is 11 amino acids. Deletions cut 3 bases from V and 4 bases from J, with 5 bases between. CDR3 region: CASSSPYEQYF. CDR3 nucleotides: TGCGCCAGCAGCTCCCCTTACGAGCAGTACTTC.